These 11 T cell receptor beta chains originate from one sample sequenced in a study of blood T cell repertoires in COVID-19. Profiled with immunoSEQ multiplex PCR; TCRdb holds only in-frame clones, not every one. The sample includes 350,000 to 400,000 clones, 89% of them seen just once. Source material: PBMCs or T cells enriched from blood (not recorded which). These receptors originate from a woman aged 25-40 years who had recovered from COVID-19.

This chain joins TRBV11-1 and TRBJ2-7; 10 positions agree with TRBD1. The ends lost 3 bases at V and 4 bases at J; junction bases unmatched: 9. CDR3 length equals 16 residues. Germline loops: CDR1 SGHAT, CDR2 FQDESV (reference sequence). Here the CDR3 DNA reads TGTGCCAGCAGCTTTGGTCGACGACAGGGGGCATACGAGCAGTACTTC. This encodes CASSFGRRQGAYEQYF.

CDR3 nucleotides: TGTGCCAGCGCGCGGGACAGGCGGGTCGGGGAGCTGTTTTTT. Amino acids: CASARDRRVGELFF. The rearrangement joins TRBV2 to TRBJ2-2; 8 bases fit TRBD1. Per germline, CDR1 SNHLY and CDR2 FYNNEI. The V and J ends lost 8 bases and 7 bases, in that order; junction bases with no gene match: 9. The CDR3 is 14 amino acids. Looking up the rest from reference TRBV2 and TRBJ2-2 gives the full variable domain: EPEVTQTPSHQVTQMGQEVILRCVPISNHLYFYWYRQILGQKVEFLVSFYNNEISEKSEIFDDQFSVERPDGSNFTLKIRSTKLEDSAMYFCASARDRRVGELFFGEGSRLTVL.

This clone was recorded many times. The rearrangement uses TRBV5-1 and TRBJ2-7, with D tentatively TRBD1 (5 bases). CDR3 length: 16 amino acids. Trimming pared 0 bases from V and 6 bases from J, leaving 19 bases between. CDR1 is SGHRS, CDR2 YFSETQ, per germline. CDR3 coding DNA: TGCGCCAGCAGCTTGGTATCAGGACCGCAGGGTGGCGAGCAGTACTTC. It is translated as CASSLVSGPQGGEQYF.

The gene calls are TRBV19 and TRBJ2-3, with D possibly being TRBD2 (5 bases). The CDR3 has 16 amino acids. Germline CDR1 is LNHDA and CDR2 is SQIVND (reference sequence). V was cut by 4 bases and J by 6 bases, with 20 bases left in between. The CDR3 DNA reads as TGTGCCAGTAGTAGAACTAGTATGGCCCCGGTGGATACGCAGTATTTT. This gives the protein CASSRTSMAPVDTQYF.

The CDR3 region is CASSPGIGRDTQYF. CDR3 bases: TGTGCCAGCAGCCCAGGGATTGGAAGGGATACGCAGTATTTT. The J gene is TRBJ2-3, the V gene TRBV3-1 (or the pseudogene TRBV3-2), with D maybe TRBD1 (5 bases). CDR3 length: 14 residues. Germline CDR1 and CDR2: LGHDT and YNNKEL (reference sequence). With 4 bases removed from V and 6 bases from J, the gap between germline ends came to 14 bases.

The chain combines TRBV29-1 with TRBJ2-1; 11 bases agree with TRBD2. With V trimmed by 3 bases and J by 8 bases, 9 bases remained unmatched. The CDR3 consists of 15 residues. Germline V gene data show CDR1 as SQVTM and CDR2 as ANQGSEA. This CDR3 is CSVDPGLAGLDEQFF. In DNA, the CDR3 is TGCAGCGTTGACCCCGGACTAGCGGGTTTAGATGAGCAGTTCTTC.

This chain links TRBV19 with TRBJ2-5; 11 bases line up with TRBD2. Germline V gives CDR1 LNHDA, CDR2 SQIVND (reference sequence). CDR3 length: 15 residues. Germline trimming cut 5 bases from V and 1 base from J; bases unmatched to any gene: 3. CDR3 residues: CASSPSGRPQETQYF. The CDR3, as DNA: TGTGCCAGTAGTCCTAGCGGGAGGCCCCAAGAGACCCAGTACTTC. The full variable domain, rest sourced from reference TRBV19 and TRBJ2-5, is DGGITQSPKYLFRKEGQNVTLSCEQNLNHDAMYWYRQDPGQGLRLIYYSQIVNDFQKGDIAEGYSVSREKKESFPLTVTSAQKNPTAFYLCASSPSGRPQETQYFGPGTRLLVL.

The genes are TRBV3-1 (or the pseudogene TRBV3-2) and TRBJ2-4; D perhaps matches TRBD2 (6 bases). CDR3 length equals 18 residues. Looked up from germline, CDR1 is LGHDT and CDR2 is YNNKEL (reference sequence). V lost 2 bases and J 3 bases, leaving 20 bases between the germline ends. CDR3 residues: CASSQWGEGYKLKNIQYF. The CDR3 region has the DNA TGTGCCAGCAGCCAATGGGGGGAAGGGTACAAACTCAAAAACATTCAGTACTTC.

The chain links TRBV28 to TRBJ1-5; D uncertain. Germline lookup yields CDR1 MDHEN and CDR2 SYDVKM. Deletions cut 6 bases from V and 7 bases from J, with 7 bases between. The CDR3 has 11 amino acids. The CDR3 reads CASRSLQPQHF. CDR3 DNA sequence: TGTGCCAGCAGGAGCCTCCAGCCCCAGCATTTT.

The CDR3 here is CASSQSAGERETQYF. CDR3 in DNA: TGTGCCAGCAGCCAATCGGCTGGGGAGCGTGAGACCCAGTACTTC. V and J are TRBV3-1 (or the pseudogene TRBV3-2) and TRBJ2-5; a possible D gene is TRBD2 (5 bases). The CDR3 loop spans 15 amino acids. The germline V and J ends were trimmed by 2 bases and 5 bases, with 15 bases remaining between them. From germline, CDR1 is LGHDT and CDR2 YNNKEL (reference sequence).

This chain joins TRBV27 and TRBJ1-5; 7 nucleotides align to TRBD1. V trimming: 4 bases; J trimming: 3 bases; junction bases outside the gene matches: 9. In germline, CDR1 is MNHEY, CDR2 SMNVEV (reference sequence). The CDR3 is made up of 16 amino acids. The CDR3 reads CASSSADGQVNQPQHF. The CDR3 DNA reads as TGTGCCAGCAGTTCGGCCGATGGACAGGTCAATCAGCCCCAGCATTTT.